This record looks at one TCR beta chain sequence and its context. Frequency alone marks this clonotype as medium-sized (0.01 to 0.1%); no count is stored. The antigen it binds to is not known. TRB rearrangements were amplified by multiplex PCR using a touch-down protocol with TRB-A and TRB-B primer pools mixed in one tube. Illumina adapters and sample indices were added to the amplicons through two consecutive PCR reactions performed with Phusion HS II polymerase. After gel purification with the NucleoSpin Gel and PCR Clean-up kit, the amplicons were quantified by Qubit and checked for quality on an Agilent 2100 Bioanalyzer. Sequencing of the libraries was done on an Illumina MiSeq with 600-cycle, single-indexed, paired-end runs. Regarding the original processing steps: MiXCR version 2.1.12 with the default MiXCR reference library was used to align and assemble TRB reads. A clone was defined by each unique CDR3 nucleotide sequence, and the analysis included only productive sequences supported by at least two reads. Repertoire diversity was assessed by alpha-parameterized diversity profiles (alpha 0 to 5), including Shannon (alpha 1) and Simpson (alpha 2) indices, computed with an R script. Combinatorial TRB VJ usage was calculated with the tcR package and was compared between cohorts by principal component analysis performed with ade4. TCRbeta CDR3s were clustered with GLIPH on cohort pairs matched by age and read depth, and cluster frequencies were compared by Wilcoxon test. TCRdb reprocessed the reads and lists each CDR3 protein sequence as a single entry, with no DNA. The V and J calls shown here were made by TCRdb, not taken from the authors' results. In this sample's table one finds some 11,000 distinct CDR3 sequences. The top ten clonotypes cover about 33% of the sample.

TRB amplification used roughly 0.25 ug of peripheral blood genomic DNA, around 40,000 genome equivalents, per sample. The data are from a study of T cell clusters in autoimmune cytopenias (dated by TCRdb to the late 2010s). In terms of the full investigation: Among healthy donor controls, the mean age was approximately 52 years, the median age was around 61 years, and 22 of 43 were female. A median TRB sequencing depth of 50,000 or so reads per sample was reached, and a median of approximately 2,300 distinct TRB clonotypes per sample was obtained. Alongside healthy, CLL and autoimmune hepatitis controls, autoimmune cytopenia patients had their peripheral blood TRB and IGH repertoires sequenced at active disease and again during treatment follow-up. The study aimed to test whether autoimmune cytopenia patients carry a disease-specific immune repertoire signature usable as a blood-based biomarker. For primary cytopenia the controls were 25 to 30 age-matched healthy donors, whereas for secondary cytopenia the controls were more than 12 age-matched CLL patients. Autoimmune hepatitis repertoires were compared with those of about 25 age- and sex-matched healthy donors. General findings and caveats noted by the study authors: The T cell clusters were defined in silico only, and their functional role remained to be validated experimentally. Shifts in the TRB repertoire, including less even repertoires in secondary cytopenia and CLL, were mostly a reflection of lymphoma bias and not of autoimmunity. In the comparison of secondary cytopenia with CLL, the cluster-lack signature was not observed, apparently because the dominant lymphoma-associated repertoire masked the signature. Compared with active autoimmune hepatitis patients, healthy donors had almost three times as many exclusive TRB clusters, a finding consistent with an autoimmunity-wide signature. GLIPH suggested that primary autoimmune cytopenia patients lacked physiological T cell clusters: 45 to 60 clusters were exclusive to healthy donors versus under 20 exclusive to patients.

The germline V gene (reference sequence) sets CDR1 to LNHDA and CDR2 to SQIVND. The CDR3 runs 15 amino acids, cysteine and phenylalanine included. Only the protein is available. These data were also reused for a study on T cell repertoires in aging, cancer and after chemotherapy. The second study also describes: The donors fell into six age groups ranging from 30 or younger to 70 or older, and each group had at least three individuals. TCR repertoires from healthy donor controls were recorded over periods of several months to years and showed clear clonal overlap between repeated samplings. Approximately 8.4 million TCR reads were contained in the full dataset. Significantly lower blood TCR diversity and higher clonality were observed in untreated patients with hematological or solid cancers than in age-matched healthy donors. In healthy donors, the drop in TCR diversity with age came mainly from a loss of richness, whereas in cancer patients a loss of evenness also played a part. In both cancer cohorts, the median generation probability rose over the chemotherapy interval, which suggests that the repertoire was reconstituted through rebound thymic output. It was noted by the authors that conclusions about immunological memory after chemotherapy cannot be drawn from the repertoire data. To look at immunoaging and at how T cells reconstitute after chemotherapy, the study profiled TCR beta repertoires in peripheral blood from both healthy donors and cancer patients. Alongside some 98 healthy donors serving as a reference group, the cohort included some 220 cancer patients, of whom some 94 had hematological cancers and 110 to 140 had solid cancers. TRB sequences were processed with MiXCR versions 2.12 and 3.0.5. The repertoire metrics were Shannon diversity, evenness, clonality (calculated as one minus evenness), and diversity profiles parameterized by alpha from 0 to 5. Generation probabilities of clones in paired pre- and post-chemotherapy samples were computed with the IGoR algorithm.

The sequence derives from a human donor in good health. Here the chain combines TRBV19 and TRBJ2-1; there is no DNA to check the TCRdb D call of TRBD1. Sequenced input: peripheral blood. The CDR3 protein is CASSEPGHIRVEQFF.